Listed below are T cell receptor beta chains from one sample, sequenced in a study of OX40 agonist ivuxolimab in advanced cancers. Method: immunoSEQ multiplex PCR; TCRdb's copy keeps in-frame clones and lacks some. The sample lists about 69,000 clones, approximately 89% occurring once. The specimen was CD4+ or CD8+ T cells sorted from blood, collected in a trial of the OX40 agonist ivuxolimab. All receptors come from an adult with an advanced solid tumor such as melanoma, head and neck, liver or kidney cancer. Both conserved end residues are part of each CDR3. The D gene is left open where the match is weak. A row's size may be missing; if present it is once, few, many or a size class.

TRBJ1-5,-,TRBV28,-,CASSLGSGNQPQHF,TGTGCCAGCAGTTTAGGTTCGGGCAATCAGCCCCAGCATTTT
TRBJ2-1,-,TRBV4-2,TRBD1,CASSPGTGQYNEQFF,TGTGCCAGCAGCCCAGGGACAGGACAGTACAATGAGCAGTTCTTC
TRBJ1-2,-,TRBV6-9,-,CASSSPPYGYTF,TGTGCCAGCAGTTCCCCCCCCTATGGCTACACCTTC
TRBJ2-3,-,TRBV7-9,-,CASSFNGGASRDTQYF,TGTGCCAGCAGCTTTAACGGCGGAGCCTCCAGAGATACGCAGTATTTT
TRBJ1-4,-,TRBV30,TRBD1,CAWSVRQGGEKLFF,TGTGCCTGGAGTGTCCGACAGGGAGGAGAAAAACTGTTTTTT
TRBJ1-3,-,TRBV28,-,CASGLSSSGNTIYF,TGTGCCAGCGGCCTCAGCAGCTCTGGAAACACCATATATTTT
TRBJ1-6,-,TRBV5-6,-,CASSLRGADNSPLHF,TGTGCCAGCAGCTTGCGGGGTGCCGATAATTCACCCCTCCACTTT
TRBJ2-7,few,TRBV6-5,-,CASSYEEGVLDEQYF,TGTGCCAGCAGTTACGAGGAGGGAGTCCTGGACGAGCAGTACTTC
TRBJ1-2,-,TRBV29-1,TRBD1,CSASGRGYYGYTF,TGCAGCGCCTCAGGCAGGGGGTACTATGGCTACACCTTC
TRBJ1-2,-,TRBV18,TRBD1,CASSPYSTGGANYGYTF,TGTGCCAGCTCACCATACTCAACAGGGGGCGCTAACTATGGCTACACCTTC
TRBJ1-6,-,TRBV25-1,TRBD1,CATKQGTSSSPLHF,TGTGCCACTAAACAGGGGACCTCTTCTTCACCCCTCCACTTT
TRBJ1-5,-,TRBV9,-,CASSVAADSNQPQHF,TGTGCCAGCAGCGTAGCTGCAGATAGCAATCAGCCCCAGCATTTT
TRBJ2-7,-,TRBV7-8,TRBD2,CASSGGTNYEQYF,TGTGCCAGCAGCGGCGGGACTAACTACGAGCAGTACTTC
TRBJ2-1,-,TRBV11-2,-,CASSFPNSTGKIYNEQFF,TGTGCCAGCAGCTTTCCCAATTCGACAGGCAAGATTTACAATGAGCAGTTCTTC
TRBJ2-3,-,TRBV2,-,CASGGGGFTDTQYF,TGTGCCAGTGGGGGAGGCGGGTTCACAGATACGCAGTATTTT
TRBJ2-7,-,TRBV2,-,CASTKAKHEQYF,TGTGCCAGCACCAAGGCCAAACACGAGCAGTACTTC
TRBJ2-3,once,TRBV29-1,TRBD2,CSVRSGGSLDTQYF,TGCAGCGTTCGGAGCGGCGGGAGTCTCGATACGCAGTATTTT
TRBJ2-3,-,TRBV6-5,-,CASSSRVSAKNTQYF,TGTGCCAGCAGTTCACGAGTATCGGCCAAAAATACGCAGTATTTT
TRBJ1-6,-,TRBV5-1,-,CASSPNPPGPDRIQPLHF,TGCGCCAGCAGTCCAAACCCCCCAGGGCCGGATAGAATTCAACCCCTCCACTTT
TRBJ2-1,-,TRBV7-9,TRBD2,CASSSVLGTKVLFEQFF,TGTGCCAGCAGCTCCGTATTGGGGACTAAGGTACTTTTTGAGCAGTTCTTC
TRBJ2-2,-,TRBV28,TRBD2,CASSPRTSDITGELFF,TGTGCCAGCAGTCCCCGGACTAGCGATATAACCGGGGAGCTGTTTTTT
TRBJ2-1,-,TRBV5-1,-,CASSLGGTNYNEQFF,TGCGCCAGCAGCTTGGGGGGGACAAACTACAATGAGCAGTTCTTC
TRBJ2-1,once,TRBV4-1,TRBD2,CASSQRAGGSYNEQFF,TGCGCCAGCAGCCAAAGAGCGGGAGGCTCTTACAATGAGCAGTTCTTC
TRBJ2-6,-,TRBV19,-,CASSFLTGANVLTF,TGTGCCAGTAGTTTCCTAACCGGGGCCAACGTCCTGACTTTC
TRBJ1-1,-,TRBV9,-,CASSVRDGGNTEAFF,TGTGCCAGCAGCGTACGGGACGGAGGGAACACTGAAGCTTTCTTT
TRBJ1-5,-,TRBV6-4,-,CASSYSNRNQPQHF,TGTGCCAGCAGTTACTCCAACCGCAATCAGCCCCAGCATTTT
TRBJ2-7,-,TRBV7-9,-,CASSLGGFSTLYEQYF,TGTGCCAGCAGCTTAGGGGGCTTTTCAACCCTCTACGAGCAGTACTTC
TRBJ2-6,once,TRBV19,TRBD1,CASRNGGQGASGANVLTF,TGTGCCAGTAGGAATGGGGGACAGGGGGCTTCTGGGGCCAACGTCCTGACTTTC
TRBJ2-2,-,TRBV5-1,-,CASSLAPGDTGELFF,TGCGCCAGCAGCTTGGCCCCAGGGGACACCGGGGAGCTGTTTTTT
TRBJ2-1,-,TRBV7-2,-,CASSLARAVYNEQFF,TGTGCCAGCAGCTTAGCGCGGGCTGTATACAATGAGCAGTTCTTC
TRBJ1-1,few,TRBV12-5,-,CASGTGLDTEAFF,TGTGCTAGTGGCACAGGGTTGGACACTGAAGCTTTCTTT
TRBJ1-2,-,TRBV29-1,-,CSGATAAGYGYTF,TGCAGCGGTGCAACAGCCGCGGGCTATGGCTACACCTTC
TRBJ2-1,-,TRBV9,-,CASSVVSNNEQFF,TGTGCCAGCAGCGTAGTCAGTAACAATGAGCAGTTCTTC
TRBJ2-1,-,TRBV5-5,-,CASNFWGNNEQFF,TGTGCCAGCAACTTTTGGGGAAACAATGAGCAGTTCTTC
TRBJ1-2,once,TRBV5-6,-,CASSPDGANYGYTF,TGTGCCAGCAGCCCGGACGGAGCTAACTATGGCTACACCTTC
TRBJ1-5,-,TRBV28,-,CASSVGFGIRNQPQHF,TGTGCCAGCAGTGTCGGTTTTGGGATTCGCAATCAGCCCCAGCATTTT
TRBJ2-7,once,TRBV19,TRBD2,CASSIVAGGPHEQYF,TGTGCCAGTAGTATAGTTGCGGGAGGGCCCCACGAGCAGTACTTC
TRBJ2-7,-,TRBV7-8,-,CASSLFSRVFGEQYF,TGTGCCAGCAGCTTATTTTCCCGCGTTTTTGGGGAGCAGTACTTC
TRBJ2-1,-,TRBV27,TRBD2,CASTSGTSGSRSYNEQFF,TGTGCCAGCACTTCTGGGACTAGCGGGAGTAGGTCCTACAATGAGCAGTTCTTC
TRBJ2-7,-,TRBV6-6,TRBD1,CASSYKTGGLEQYF,TGTGCCAGCAGTTATAAGACAGGGGGACTCGAGCAGTACTTC